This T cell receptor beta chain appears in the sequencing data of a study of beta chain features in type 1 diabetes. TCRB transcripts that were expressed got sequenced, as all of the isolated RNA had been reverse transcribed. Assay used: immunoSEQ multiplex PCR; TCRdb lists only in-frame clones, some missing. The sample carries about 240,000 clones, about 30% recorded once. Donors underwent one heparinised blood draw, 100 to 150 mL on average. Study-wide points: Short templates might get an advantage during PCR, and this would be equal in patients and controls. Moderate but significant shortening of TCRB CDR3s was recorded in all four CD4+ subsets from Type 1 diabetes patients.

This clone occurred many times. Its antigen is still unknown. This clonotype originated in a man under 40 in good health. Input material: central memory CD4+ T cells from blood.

The CDR3 loop reads CASSPTSGSTNIQYF. The CDR3 coding sequence is TGTGCCAGCAGCCCGACTAGCGGGAGCACAAACATTCAGTACTTC. The rearrangement uses TRBV7-9 and TRBJ2-4; 12 nucleotides agree with TRBD2. J was trimmed by 6 bases and V by 5 bases; bases with no gene match: 5. The CDR3 runs 15 residues. Germline CDR1 reads SEHNR; CDR2 reads FQNEAQ (reference sequence). The full variable domain, in which reference TRBV7-9 and TRBJ2-4 provide the parts outside the CDR3, is DTGVSQNPRHKITKRGQNVTFRCDPISEHNRLYWYRQTLGQGPEFLTYFQNEAQLEKSRLLSDRFSAERPKGSFSTLEIQRTEQGDSAMYLCASSPTSGSTNIQYFGAGTRLSVL.